This is a list of T cell receptor beta chains from one sample in a study of T cell repertoires in cytomegalovirus infection. MiXCR, run by TCRdb on the reads, gives a single entry per CDR3 protein. The sample has just under 300,000 distinct CDR3 sequences, around 9.6% seen once. The sample was PBMCs. Receptors were obtained from a human donor in good health (CMV status not recorded). Some clones in this sample may be carry-over from other donors' samples. Each CDR3 is given with its conserved first and last residue. A D gene is named only where the DNA matches it firmly. Clone size, where shown, is once, few, many, or a class for clones that have expanded.

J,D,V,size,DNA,CDR3
TRBJ2-3,.,TRBV28,many,TGTGCCAGCAGTTTTACAGGACCAGATACGCAGTATTTT,CASSFTGPDTQYF
TRBJ2-2,.,TRBV19,many,TGTGCCGTGGCAAGGGGGGAGTCGGACACCGGGGAGCTGTTTTTT,CAVARGESDTGELFF
TRBJ1-6,TRBD1,TRBV20-1,.,TGCAGTGCTAGAGGACAGGGCCTTTATAATTCACCCCTCTACTTT,CSARGQGLYNSPLYF
TRBJ2-5,.,TRBV4-1,many,TGCGCCAGCAGCCCCCGACCGGGACTCCGAGGACAAGAGACCCAGTACTTC,CASSPRPGLRGQETQYF
TRBJ2-2,.,TRBV24-1,many,TGTGCCACCAGTGATTTGAGGTCCCCCGGGGAGCTGTTTTTT,CATSDLRSPGELFF
TRBJ1-6,TRBD1,TRBV5-6,few,TGTGCCAGCAGCTTTCCGACCGGGACAGCGGGTTCACCCCTCCACTTT,CASSFPTGTAGSPLHF
TRBJ1-4,.,TRBV5-1,many,TGCGCCAGCAGCCCAAGGGACACGACTAATGAAAAACTGTTTTTT,CASSPRDTTNEKLFF
TRBJ1-1,TRBD1,TRBV19,many,TGTGCCAGTAGTCCCCAGGGGGGCTTTGAAGCTTTCTTT,CASSPQGGFEAFF
TRBJ2-7,.,TRBV27,few,TGTGCCAGCAGTCTTATGAGGGGTTACGAGCAGTACTTC,CASSLMRGYEQYF
TRBJ1-1,.,TRBV20-1,few,TGCAGTGCCTCGGTGGCGGCGAACACTGAAGCTTTCTTT,CSASVAANTEAFF
TRBJ1-1,.,TRBV7-9,many,TGTGCCAGCAGCTTGGGTTTCGGAAGTCTAGGGGCTGAAGCTTTCTTT,CASSLGFGSLGAEAFF
TRBJ1-5,TRBD1,TRBV20-1,.,TGCAGTGCTAGTATTCCCAGGGGGCATGACAATCAGCCCCAGCATTTT,CSASIPRGHDNQPQHF
TRBJ2-6,.,TRBV5-8,many,TGTGCCAGCAGACCTATGGCCTCTGGGGCCAACGTCCTGACTTTC,CASRPMASGANVLTF
TRBJ2-5,TRBD1,TRBV7-4,few,TGTGCCAGCAGCCCCCGGTTTGGCAGGGGGCAAGAGACCCAGTACTTC,CASSPRFGRGQETQYF
TRBJ2-2,.,TRBV15,few,TGTGCCACCAGCAGAGATAAGAACACCGGGGAGCTGTTTTTT,CATSRDKNTGELFF
TRBJ1-2,.,TRBV19,.,TGTGCCAGTAGTATTTGGATATCGGATGGCTTCACCTTC,CASSIWISDGFTF
TRBJ2-7,TRBD2,TRBV7-2,many,TGTGCCAGCAGCTTAGGGGGACTAGAGCAGTACTTC,CASSLGGLEQYF
TRBJ2-1,.,TRBV20-1,.,TGCAGTGCTTCCCAGGGCTCGGGATACAATGAGCAGTTCTTC,CSASQGSGYNEQFF
TRBJ2-1,.,TRBV7-2,many,TGTGCCAGCAGCTTATGGAGCCCAACGCGGAATGAGCAGTTCTTC,CASSLWSPTRNEQFF
TRBJ1-5,.,TRBV5-6,many,TGTGCCAGCAGCTTTAGGACATCCAGCAATCAGCCCCAGCATTTT,CASSFRTSSNQPQHF
TRBJ1-2,.,TRBV2,.,TGTGCCAACCCAACGGGGGCCTATGGCTACACCTTC,CANPTGAYGYTF
TRBJ2-7,.,TRBV12-3/TRBV12-4,many,TGTGCCAGCGGTAGCTCCTACGAGCAGTACTTC,CASGSSYEQYF
TRBJ2-5,.,TRBV7-4,once,TGTGCCAGCAGCTTACCTCGGACTCGTCAAGAGACCCAGTACTTC,CASSLPRTRQETQYF
TRBJ1-1,.,TRBV29-1,many,TGCAGCGTTGAAGATCAGGGATGGGGTGAAGCTTTCTTT,CSVEDQGWGEAFF
TRBJ2-1,.,TRBV29-1,many,TGCAGCGTTGGAGGAGGTCCGAGCTCCTACAATGAGCAGTTCTTC,CSVGGGPSSYNEQFF
TRBJ2-2,.,TRBV29-1,.,TGCAGCGTTTGGTTGGTCAACACCGGGGAGCTGTTTTTT,CSVWLVNTGELFF
TRBJ2-1,TRBD2,TRBV20-1,few,TGCAGTGCTAGGGCCAGCGGGGGACAACCTGCGCAGTTCTTC,CSARASGGQPAQFF
TRBJ1-5,.,TRBV2,many,TGTGCCAGCAAAGTTACGGGTAATCAGCCCCAGCATTTT,CASKVTGNQPQHF
TRBJ2-7,.,TRBV20-1,few,TGCAGTGCTAGAGATCTGCTCGGTAGCGAGATCTACGAGCAGTACTTC,CSARDLLGSEIYEQYF
TRBJ2-7,.,TRBV28,many,TGTGCCAGCAGCGACGTTACAGGGCAAACCTACGAGCAGTACTTC,CASSDVTGQTYEQYF
TRBJ2-3,TRBD2,TRBV7-2,many,TGTGCCAGCAGCTTAAACCGCGGGGGTGGCACAGATACGCAGTATTTT,CASSLNRGGGTDTQYF
TRBJ1-2,.,TRBV6-1,few,TGTGCCAGCAGTGAAAGGGAAGGGTGGGAGTTCACCTATGGCTACACCTTC,CASSEREGWEFTYGYTF
TRBJ2-3,TRBD2,TRBV5-6,few,TGTGCCAGCAGCTTCAGAGCGGGGGTCACAGATACGCAGTATTTT,CASSFRAGVTDTQYF
TRBJ1-2,TRBD1,TRBV7-2,many,TGTGCCAGCAGGCAGGGGGGGAACTATGGCTACACCTTC,CASRQGGNYGYTF
TRBJ1-4,.,TRBV4-2,many,TGTGCCAGCAGAAGAGTCGGAGCTAATGAAAAACTGTTTTTT,CASRRVGANEKLFF
TRBJ2-5,TRBD1,TRBV7-8,many,TGTGCCAGCAGCCCCCGGGACAGAAACTACCAAGAGACCCAGTACTTC,CASSPRDRNYQETQYF
TRBJ1-3,.,TRBV20-1,many,TGCAGTGCTTCCTTGGGGGGGGCCCTCTTGAGAAACACCATATATTTT,CSASLGGALLRNTIYF
TRBJ2-5,TRBD1,TRBV10-1,.,TGCGCCAGCAGTGAACGGACAGGGGACCAAGAGACCCAGTACTTC,CASSERTGDQETQYF
TRBJ2-5,.,TRBV4-2,many,TGTGCCAGCAGAGGTATAGGAAGCCAAGAGACCCAGTACTTC,CASRGIGSQETQYF
TRBJ2-3,TRBD2,TRBV12-3/TRBV12-4,many,TGTGCCAGCAGTTTACCTCGGGGGAGGGAGAGGACAGATACGCAGTATTTT,CASSLPRGRERTDTQYF
TRBJ2-3,TRBD2,TRBV20-1,.,TGCAGTGCTAGTTCCAGCGGGGGAGAGACAGATACGCAGTATTTT,CSASSSGGETDTQYF
TRBJ2-1,TRBD2,TRBV20-1,many,TGCAGTGCTAGGCCCGGGACTAGCGGGGGGAACTATGAGCAGTTCTTC,CSARPGTSGGNYEQFF
TRBJ1-5,.,TRBV12-3/TRBV12-4,few,TGTGCCAGCAGGGAGGGTCGTTATAGCAATCAGCCCCAGCATTTT,CASREGRYSNQPQHF
TRBJ2-7,TRBD1,TRBV15,.,TGTGCCACCAGCCGAGGGGGCAATGAGCAGTACTTC,CATSRGGNEQYF
TRBJ2-2,.,TRBV6-5,.,TGTGCCAGCAGCTCCAGCCGGGACCCCAGGCTGAGAAACACCGGGGAGCTGTTTTTT,CASSSSRDPRLRNTGELFF
TRBJ2-2,.,TRBV7-3,many,TGTGCCAGCAGCTCTATCACCGGGGAGCTGTTTTTT,CASSSITGELFF
TRBJ2-1,.,TRBV6-2/TRBV6-3,many,TGTGCCAGCAGTTACTCGTCTGACTACAATGAGCAGTTCTTC,CASSYSSDYNEQFF
TRBJ2-3,.,TRBV4-3,many,TGCGCCAGCAGCCAAGTCGGGGGCACAGATACGCAGTATTTT,CASSQVGGTDTQYF
TRBJ2-3,TRBD2,TRBV7-2,many,TGTGCCAGCAGCTTAGGACTAGCGGGGGGCCGCACAGATACGCAGTATTTT,CASSLGLAGGRTDTQYF
TRBJ2-1,.,TRBV19,.,TGTGCCAGTAGGGACTTCTACAATGAGCAGTTCTTC,CASRDFYNEQFF
TRBJ1-1,.,TRBV20-1,many,TGCAGTGCTGGAACTCCGGGACCCAAAGCTTTCTTT,CSAGTPGPKAFF
TRBJ2-3,TRBD2,TRBV28,.,TGTGCCAGCAAGCTAGCGGGGACAGATACGCAGTATTTT,CASKLAGTDTQYF
TRBJ1-5,.,TRBV20-1,once,TGCAGTGCTAGTCGCGCGGGCCAGCCCCAGCATTTT,CSASRAGQPQHF
TRBJ2-7,.,TRBV12-3/TRBV12-4,many,TGTGCCAGCACCAGTTCAGGGGACTACGAGCAGTACTTC,CASTSSGDYEQYF
TRBJ1-6,TRBD1,TRBV7-9,many,TGTGCCAGCAGCGACCGGGACAGGGGGGACTTAAGCTCCTATAATTCACCCCTCCACTTT,CASSDRDRGDLSSYNSPLHF
TRBJ2-2,TRBD1,TRBV23-1,.,TGCGCCAGCAGTCAATGTTTTCAGGGGGCCGGGGAGCTGTTTTTT,CASSQCFQGAGELFF
TRBJ2-7,.,TRBV20-1,many,TGCAGTGCTTCCGTCCTTTACGAGCAGTACTTC,CSASVLYEQYF